This entry lists 14 T cell receptor beta chains sequenced from one sample in a study of blood T cell repertoires in COVID-19. Libraries were prepared by immunoSEQ multiplex PCR; TCRdb keeps only in-frame clonotypes and omits some of them. The data contain 100,000 or so clones, roughly 77% of them singletons. The specimen sequenced was peripheral blood. These receptor sequences come from a human donor in a cohort sampled during active COVID-19.

The chain couples TRBV3-1 (or the pseudogene TRBV3-2) to TRBJ2-7, with 7 nucleotides matching TRBD2. V lost 1 base and J lost 9; bases outside the gene matches: 15. Germline lookup yields CDR1 LGHDT and CDR2 YNNKEL (reference sequence). The CDR3 extends over 16 amino acids. CDR3 in DNA: TGTGCCAGCAGCCAAGGATCGGGACTAATTACCGGGGGGCAGTACTTC. This gives the protein CASSQGSGLITGGQYF.

The V call is TRBV28, the J call TRBJ2-1; D not resolved. Germline loops: CDR1 MDHEN, CDR2 SYDVKM. This CDR3 comprises 12 residues. V gave up 6 bases and J gave up 5 bases, with 8 bases separating them. The CDR3 reads CASRPPNNEQFF. CDR3 nucleotide sequence: TGTGCCAGCAGACCCCCTAACAATGAGCAGTTCTTC.

The chain joins TRBV6-5 to TRBJ1-5, with 9 bases identical to TRBD1. Germline CDR1 reads MNHEY; CDR2 reads SVGAGI. This CDR3 is 14 amino acids long. V trimming: 6 bases; J trimming: 5 bases; junction bases outside the gene matches: 5. The CDR3 nucleotides are TGTGCCAGCAGCCTTAGGACAGGGGATCAGCCCCAGCATTTT. As protein: CASSLRTGDQPQHF.

The gene calls are TRBV2 and TRBJ2-1; 14 bases are shared with TRBD2. V trimming: 7 bases; J trimming: 8 bases; junction bases outside the gene matches: 7. Germline loops: CDR1 SNHLY, CDR2 FYNNEI. The CDR3 has 15 residues. CDR3 DNA: TGTGCCAGCACCCCGGGACTAGCGGGAGAATATGAGCAGTTCTTC. It yields the protein CASTPGLAGEYEQFF. The entire variable domain, with the rest obtained from reference TRBV2 and TRBJ2-1, is as follows: EPEVTQTPSHQVTQMGQEVILRCVPISNHLYFYWYRQILGQKVEFLVSFYNNEISEKSEIFDDQFSVERPDGSNFTLKIRSTKLEDSAMYFCASTPGLAGEYEQFFGPGTRLTVL.

The V gene is TRBV24-1, the J gene TRBJ2-3, with 7 positions matching TRBD2. Germline V gene sequence: CDR1 KGHDR, CDR2 SFDVKD. Germline trimming cut 2 bases from V and 4 bases from J; bases unmatched to any gene: 11. The CDR3 has 17 residues. This CDR3 is CATSDSAWGGSSDTQYF. Here the CDR3 DNA reads TGTGCCACCAGTGATTCCGCTTGGGGCGGGAGCTCAGATACGCAGTATTTT.

This sequence joins TRBV5-1 and TRBJ2-7; TRBD2 matches 10 bases. This CDR3 spans 13 amino acids. In germline, CDR1 is SGHRS, CDR2 YFSETQ. V dropped 5 bases and J dropped 7; count of bases not matched to a gene: 6. The CDR3, as DNA: TGCGCCAGCAGTTCTAGCGGGAGTAGTGAGCAGTACTTC. The encoded protein is CASSSSGSSEQYF.

As concerns this clone: At the DNA level, this CDR3 is encoded by other sequences in the same sample as well. V gene TRBV7-2 combines with J gene TRBJ1-1; 7 nucleotides align to TRBD1. This CDR3 is 14 amino acids long. V was pared by 5 bases and J by 5 bases, with 8 bases of the junction left unmatched. The germline V gene has CDR1 SGHTA and CDR2 FQGNSA. CDR3 coding DNA: TGTGCCAGCAGCCCATTACAGGGGCGTACTGAAGCTTTCTTT. Encoded protein: CASSPLQGRTEAFF. Looking up the rest from reference TRBV7-2 and TRBJ1-1 gives the full variable domain: GAGVSQSPSNKVTEKGKDVELRCDPISGHTALYWYRQSLGQGLEFLIYFQGNSAPDKSGLPSDRFSAERTGGSVSTLTIQRTQQEDSAVYLCASSPLQGRTEAFFGQGTRLTVV.

The chain carries TRBV6-2 or TRBV6-3 and TRBJ2-7; a possible D gene is TRBD2 (6 bases). The CDR3 is 18 residues long. Trimming cost V 0 bases and J 0 bases, with 18 bases left between them. CDR1 and CDR2 (germline): MNHEY, SVGEGT. DNA of the CDR3: TGTGCCAGCAGTTACTCGGGGTTTACCGGGGGTAGCTCCTACGAGCAGTACTTC. It translates to CASSYSGFTGGSSYEQYF.

This chain links TRBV28 with TRBJ1-4; D possibly corresponds to TRBD1 (5 bases). The V end lost 7 bases, the J end lost 4 bases, and 13 bases lay between the germline ends. CDR1 MDHEN and CDR2 SYDVKM come from the germline V gene. The CDR3 length is 14 residues. The CDR3 nucleotides are TGTGCCAGCATCTCGGCAGGGTATAATGAAAAACTGTTTTTT. Protein: CASISAGYNEKLFF. Full variable domain (rest looked up from reference TRBV28 and TRBJ1-4): DVKVTQSSRYLVKRTGEKVFLECVQDMDHENMFWYRQDPGLGLRLIYFSYDVKMKEKGDIPEGYSVSREKKERFSLILESASTNQTSMYLCASISAGYNEKLFFGSGTQLSVL.

The chain carries TRBV5-1 and TRBJ2-2; possible D gene TRBD1, 6 bases. The CDR3 spans 14 residues. Germline values: CDR1 SGHRS, CDR2 YFSETQ. V was pared by 1 base and J by 4 bases, with 8 bases between. CDR3 DNA sequence: TGCGCCAGCAGCTTGAACAGGGCCACCGGGGAGCTGTTTTTT. Protein product: CASSLNRATGELFF.

The chain has TRBV10-3 and TRBJ1-2, with a tentative D call TRBD1 (6 bases). V gave up 4 bases and J gave up 8 bases, with 14 bases separating them. This CDR3 has 13 residues. CDR1 and CDR2 (germline): ENHRY, SYGVKD. The DNA for the CDR3 is TGTGCCATCAGTGGTACAGGGATCGTGGGCTACACCTTC. Protein product: CAISGTGIVGYTF.

The gene calls are TRBV19 and TRBJ2-2; the D gene is possibly TRBD1 (6 bases). Germline CDR1 reads LNHDA; CDR2 reads SQIVND (reference sequence). This CDR3 is 14 amino acids long. Trimming took off 5 bases at V and 1 base at J, with 8 bases between the two ends. The CDR3 sequence: CASSPTGNTGELFF. For the CDR3, the DNA is TGTGCCAGTAGTCCGACAGGGAACACCGGGGAGCTGTTTTTT.

This clone appeared a few times. This specimen includes other DNA sequences encoding the same CDR3. This chain joins TRBV7-3 and TRBJ2-2; D is unclear. CDR1 is SGHTA and CDR2 is FQGTGA in the germline V gene. CDR3 length: 12 amino acids. V was shortened by 5 bases and J by 3 bases, with 4 bases between the two germline ends. As DNA, the CDR3 is TGTGCCAGCAGCCCGGACACCGGGGAGCTGTTTTTT. Translation: CASSPDTGELFF.

The chain joins TRBV4-3 to TRBJ2-5; possible D gene TRBD2, 6 bases. Germline lookup yields CDR1 LGHNA and CDR2 YSLEER. V was pared by 1 base and J by 0 bases, with 6 bases between. This CDR3 has 14 residues. DNA of the CDR3: TGCGCCAGCAGCCAAGTAGCGGACCAAGAGACCCAGTACTTC. Its protein is CASSQVADQETQYF.